One and the same sample provided the 2 T cell receptor beta chains below, sequenced in a study of monozygotic twins with inflammatory bowel disease. TCRdb processed the 5' RACE reads again and assigns one entry to each CDR3 protein, with no DNA. The repertoire table contains 310,000 or so distinct CDR3 sequences. The source material was blood. These receptors originate from a human donor with ulcerative colitis or Crohn's disease, or a healthy co-twin of an affected twin (not recorded which).

The rearrangement joins TRBV24-1 to TRBJ2-2; there is no DNA to check the TCRdb D call of TRBD1. The length of the CDR3 is 15 residues. CDR1 is KGHDR and CDR2 is SFDVKD in the germline V gene. CDR3 sequence reads: CATSQGAIFTGELFF.

The rearrangement links TRBV24-1 to TRBJ2-3; TCRdb calls TRBD1, which cannot be checked without DNA. CDR3 length equals 14 residues. Germline CDR1 and CDR2: KGHDR and SFDVKD. The CDR3 region is CATKRGGNTDTQYF.